This TCR beta chain emerged from a study of blood T cell repertoires in COVID-19. Study-wide context: T cells, B-cell-depleted T cells, or PBMCs provided the cDNA or gDNA that served as material.

Profiling relied on immunoSEQ multiplex PCR, and the TCRdb table lists in-frame clones only, not all of them. The table shows more than 85,000 clones, with around nine tenths occurring only once. Trimming removed 1 base at V and 8 bases at J, with 9 bases between. The CDR3 is made up of 13 amino acids. CDR1 and CDR2 from the germline V gene are KGHSH and LQKENI. The genes are TRBV18 and TRBJ1-3; D call uncertain. The clonotype originates from an elderly woman with acute or convalescent COVID-19. Sequencing used peripheral blood. The CDR3 loop is CASSPRAGDTIYF. As DNA, the CDR3 is TGTGCCAGCTCACCACGCGCCGGGGACACCATATATTTT.